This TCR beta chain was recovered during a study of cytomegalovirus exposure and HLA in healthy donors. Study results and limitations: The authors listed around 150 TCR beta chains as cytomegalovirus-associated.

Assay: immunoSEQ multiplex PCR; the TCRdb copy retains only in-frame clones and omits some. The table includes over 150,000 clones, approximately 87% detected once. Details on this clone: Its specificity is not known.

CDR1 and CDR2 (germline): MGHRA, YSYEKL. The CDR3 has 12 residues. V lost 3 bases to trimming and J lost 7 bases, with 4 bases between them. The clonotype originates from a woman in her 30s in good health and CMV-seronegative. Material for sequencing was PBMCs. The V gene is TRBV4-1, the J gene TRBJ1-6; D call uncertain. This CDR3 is CASSHQNSPLHF. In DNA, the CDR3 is TGCGCCAGCAGCCACCAGAATTCACCCCTCCACTTT.